One sample yielded the 7 T cell receptor beta chains listed below, sequenced in a study of CD8+CD57+ T cells in acquired aplastic anemia. Flow cytometry had shown expanded CD8+CD57+ cells in the patients chosen for sequencing. Profiling of TCR beta VDJ combinations and CDR3 sequences used genomic DNA as template. TCRdb independently ran MiXCR on the reads; one entry per CDR3 protein. The data contain more than 95,000 distinct CDR3 sequences, 30% to 45% of them singletons. Sequencing input: sorted CD4+, CD8+, or CD8+CD57+ T cells (not recorded which) from PBMCs. These TCRs come from a human donor with aplastic anemia.

The V gene is TRBV29-1, the J gene TRBJ1-1; weak D call: TRBD1 (6 bases). Germline V gene lookup returns CDR1 SQVTM and CDR2 ANQGSEA. The CDR3 spans 14 residues. V was trimmed by 4 bases and J by 3 bases, leaving 15 bases between them. The CDR3 nucleotides read TGCAGCGTTGTTACAGGGAGGTCGGACACTGAAGCTTTCTTT. This codes for CSVVTGRSDTEAFF.

The sample holds many counts of this clonotype. The chain is built from TRBV6-1 and TRBJ1-2; D is possibly TRBD1 (6 bases). Per the germline V gene, CDR1 is MNHNS and CDR2 is SASEGT. The CDR3 has 13 residues. V was cut by 5 bases and J by 5 bases, with 12 bases left in between. Written as DNA, the CDR3 is TGTGCCAGCAGTAGACAGGCCCAATATGGCTACACCTTC. Protein product: CASSRQAQYGYTF.

This clonotype was seen at least ten times. The rearrangement uses TRBV7-8 and TRBJ1-2; D call uncertain. Germline CDR1 is SGHVS and CDR2 is FQNEAQ. V shed 1 base and J shed 6 bases, with 6 bases lying between them. The CDR3 runs to 12 residues. CDR3 DNA: TGTGCCAGCAGCTTAGGGCCGGATGGCTACACCTTC. The encoded protein is CASSLGPDGYTF.

This chain uses TRBV5-1 with TRBJ2-1; 9 nucleotides agree with TRBD1. V was clipped by 1 base and J by 7 bases; unmatched bases: 12. The germline V gene encodes CDR1 SGHRS and CDR2 YFSETQ. The CDR3 has 17 residues. CDR3 sequence reads: CASSLNSPGDRVNEQFF. The CDR3 DNA sequence: TGCGCCAGCAGCTTGAATTCCCCGGGGGACAGGGTAAATGAGCAGTTCTTC.

This clonotype was found a few times. The V and J genes are TRBV7-9 and TRBJ2-1; D is unresolved. Trimming left V 6 bases short and J 9 bases short, with 18 bases between. The CDR3 has 14 residues. The germline V gene has CDR1 SEHNR and CDR2 FQNEAQ (reference sequence). CDR3 loop: CASRLGYPISEQFF. The CDR3 DNA reads as TGTGCCAGCAGGCTAGGGTACCCCATAAGTGAGCAGTTCTTC.

This clonotype showed up just a few times. The chain has TRBV19 and TRBJ1-1; 8 bases fit TRBD1. There are 15 residues in the CDR3. The germline V gene encodes CDR1 LNHDA and CDR2 SQIVND (reference sequence). Losses at the gene ends were 5 bases for V and 3 bases for J; bases not matched to a gene: 8. CDR3 nucleotide sequence: TGTGCCAGTAGTCCCGGACAGGGAGGGTACACTGAAGCTTTCTTT. Protein sequence: CASSPGQGGYTEAFF.

At least ten counts were recorded for this clonotype. The rearrangement links TRBV7-2 to TRBJ2-3; D not certain. The germline V gene has CDR1 SGHTA and CDR2 FQGNSA. V was shortened by 1 base and J by 2 bases, with 13 bases between the two germline ends. The CDR3 has 16 residues. The CDR3 DNA reads TGTGCCAGCAGCTTAGTTCGTCGGGCGGACACAGATACGCAGTATTTT. Protein product: CASSLVRRADTDTQYF. Full variable domain (remainder filled in from reference TRBV7-2 and TRBJ2-3): GAGVSQSPSNKVTEKGKDVELRCDPISGHTALYWYRQSLGQGLEFLIYFQGNSAPDKSGLPSDRFSAERTGGSVSTLTIQRTQQEDSAVYLCASSLVRRADTDTQYFGPGTRLTVL.